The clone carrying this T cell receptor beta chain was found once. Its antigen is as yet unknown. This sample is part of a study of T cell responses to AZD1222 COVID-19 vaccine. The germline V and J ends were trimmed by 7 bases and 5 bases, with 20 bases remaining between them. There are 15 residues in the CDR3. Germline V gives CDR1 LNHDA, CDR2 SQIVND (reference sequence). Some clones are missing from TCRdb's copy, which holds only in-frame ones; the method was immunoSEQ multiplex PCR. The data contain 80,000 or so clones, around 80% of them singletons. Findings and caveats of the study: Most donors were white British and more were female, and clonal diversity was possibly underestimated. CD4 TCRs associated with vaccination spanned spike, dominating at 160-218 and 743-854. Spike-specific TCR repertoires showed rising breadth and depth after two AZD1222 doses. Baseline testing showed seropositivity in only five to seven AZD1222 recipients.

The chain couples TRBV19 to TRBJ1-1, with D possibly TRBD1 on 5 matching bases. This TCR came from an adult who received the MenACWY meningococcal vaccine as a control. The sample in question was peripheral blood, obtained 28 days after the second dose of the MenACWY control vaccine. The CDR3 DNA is TGTGCCAGTAAGGGGCTTGGTAGCGAGGGTACTGAAGCTTTCTTT. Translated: CASKGLGSEGTEAFF.